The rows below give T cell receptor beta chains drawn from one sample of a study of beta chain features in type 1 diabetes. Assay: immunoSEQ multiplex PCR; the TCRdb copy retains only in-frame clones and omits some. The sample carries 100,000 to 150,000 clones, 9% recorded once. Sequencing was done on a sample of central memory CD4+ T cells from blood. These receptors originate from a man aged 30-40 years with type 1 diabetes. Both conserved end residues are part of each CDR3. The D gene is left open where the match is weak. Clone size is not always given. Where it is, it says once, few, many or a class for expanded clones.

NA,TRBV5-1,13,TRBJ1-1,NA,CASTQGRDTEAFF,TGCGCCAGCACCCAGGGCCGGGACACTGAAGCTTTCTTT
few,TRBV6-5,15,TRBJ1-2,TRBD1,CASSYPGQGSYGYTF,TGTGCCAGCAGTTATCCGGGACAGGGGAGCTATGGCTACACCTTC
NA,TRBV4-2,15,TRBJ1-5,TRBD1,CASSLEGASNQPQHF,TGTGCCAGCAGCCTCGAGGGGGCGAGCAATCAGCCCCAGCATTTT
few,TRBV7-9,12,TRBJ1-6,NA,CASSFLGSPLHF,TGTGCCAGCAGCTTCCTGGGCTCACCCCTCCACTTT
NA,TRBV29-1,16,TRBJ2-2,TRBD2,CSAATSGGPNTGELFF,TGCAGCGCCGCGACTAGCGGGGGCCCGAACACCGGGGAGCTGTTTTTT
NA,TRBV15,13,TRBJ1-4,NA,CATSSYPIRELFF,TGTGCCACCAGCTCTTACCCGATCAGGGAATTGTTTTTT
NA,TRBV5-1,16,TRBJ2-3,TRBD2,CASSLDPSGGTDTQYF,TGCGCCAGCAGCTTGGACCCTAGCGGGGGCACAGATACGCAGTATTTT
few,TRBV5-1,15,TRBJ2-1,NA,CASSLNDLGLTKQFF,TGCGCCAGCAGCTTGAATGATTTGGGGCTGACCAAGCAGTTCTTC
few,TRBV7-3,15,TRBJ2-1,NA,CASSPLSGTYNEQFF,TGTGCCAGCAGCCCGCTAAGCGGAACCTACAATGAGCAGTTCTTC
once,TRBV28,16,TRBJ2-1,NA,CASMGALPGSYNEQFF,TGTGCCAGCATGGGGGCCCTCCCCGGCTCCTACAATGAGCAGTTCTTC
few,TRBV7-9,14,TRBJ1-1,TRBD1,CASSSTGGGTEAFF,TGTGCCAGCAGCTCGACAGGGGGCGGCACTGAAGCTTTCTTT
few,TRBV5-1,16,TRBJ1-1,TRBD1,CASSPGQGSLNTEAFF,TGCGCCAGCAGCCCTGGACAGGGATCCCTGAACACTGAAGCTTTCTTT
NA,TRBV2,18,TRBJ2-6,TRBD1,CASQRGGPLSSGANVLTF,TGTGCCAGCCAGAGAGGGGGCCCTTTAAGTTCTGGGGCCAACGTCCTGACTTTC
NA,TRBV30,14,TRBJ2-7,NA,CAWSVSAGMYEQYF,TGTGCCTGGAGTGTATCGGCAGGCATGTACGAGCAGTACTTC
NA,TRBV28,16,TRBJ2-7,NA,CASSTSGTSKTYEQYF,TGTGCCAGCAGCACATCCGGGACATCTAAAACCTACGAGCAGTACTTC
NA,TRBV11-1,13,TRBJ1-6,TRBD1,CASSSTGTSPLHF,TGTGCCAGCAGTTCGACAGGGACCTCACCCCTCCACTTT
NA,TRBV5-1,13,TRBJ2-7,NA,CASSRGGSYEQYF,TGCGCCAGCAGCCGAGGGGGATCCTACGAGCAGTACTTC
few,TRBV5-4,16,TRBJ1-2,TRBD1,CASSSPPGQGYYGYTF,TGTGCCAGCAGCTCACCCCCGGGACAGGGATATTATGGCTACACCTTC
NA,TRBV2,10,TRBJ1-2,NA,CASSSYGYTF,TGTGCCAGCAGCAGCTATGGCTACACCTTC
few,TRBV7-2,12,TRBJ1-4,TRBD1,CASSPQGEKLFF,TGTGCCAGCAGCCCACAGGGGGAAAAACTGTTTTTT
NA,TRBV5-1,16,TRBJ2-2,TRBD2,CASSSTGTSNTGELFF,TGCGCCAGCAGCTCCACCGGGACTAGCAACACCGGGGAGCTGTTTTTT
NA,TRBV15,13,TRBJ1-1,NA,CATSRTVDTEAFF,TGTGCCACCAGCAGGACAGTCGACACTGAAGCTTTCTTT
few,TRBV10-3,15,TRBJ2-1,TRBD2,CAISESLAGGNEQFF,TGTGCCATCAGTGAGTCGCTAGCGGGGGGCAATGAGCAGTTCTTC
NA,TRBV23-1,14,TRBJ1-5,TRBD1,CASSQYRGIQPQHF,TGCGCCAGCAGTCAATACAGGGGAATTCAGCCCCAGCATTTT
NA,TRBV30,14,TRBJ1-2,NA,CAWSVLGANYGYTF,TGTGCCTGGAGTGTACTGGGCGCCAACTATGGCTACACCTTC
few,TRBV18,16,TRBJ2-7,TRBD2,CASSPQAGGAPNEQYF,TGTGCCAGCTCACCTCAAGCGGGGGGAGCCCCCAACGAGCAGTACTTC
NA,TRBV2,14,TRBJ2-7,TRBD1,CASRPGQRSYEQYF,TGTGCCAGCAGACCGGGACAGCGAAGCTACGAGCAGTACTTC
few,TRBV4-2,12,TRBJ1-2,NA,CASSQDSSLYTF,TGTGCCAGCAGCCAAGATAGCTCGCTCTACACCTTC
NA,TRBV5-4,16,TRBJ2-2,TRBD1,CASSHPDRGRSGELFF,TGTGCCAGCAGCCACCCGGACAGGGGGCGATCCGGGGAGCTGTTTTTT
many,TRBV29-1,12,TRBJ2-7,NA,CSVVGDSYEQYF,TGCAGCGTAGTAGGGGATTCCTACGAGCAGTACTTC
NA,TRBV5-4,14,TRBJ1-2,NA,CASTPRVDQHGYTF,TGTGCCAGCACCCCCCGGGTAGATCAACATGGCTACACCTTC
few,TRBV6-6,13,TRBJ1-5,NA,CASSYPGGGPQHF,TGTGCCAGCAGTTACCCGGGAGGAGGGCCCCAGCATTTT
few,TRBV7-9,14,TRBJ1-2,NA,CASSLVGRDYGYTF,TGTGCCAGCAGCTTAGTCGGCAGGGACTATGGCTACACCTTC
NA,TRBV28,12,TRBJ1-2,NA,CASRQVLYGYTF,TGTGCCAGCAGGCAGGTGCTCTATGGCTACACCTTC
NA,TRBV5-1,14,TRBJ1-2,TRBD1,CASSAGTGDYGYTF,TGCGCCAGCAGCGCGGGGACAGGAGACTATGGCTACACCTTC
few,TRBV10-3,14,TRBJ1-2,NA,CAINEQGSNYGYTF,TGTGCCATCAACGAACAGGGTTCTAACTATGGCTACACCTTC
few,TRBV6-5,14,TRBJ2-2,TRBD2,CASIERGGYGELFF,TGTGCCAGCATTGAGCGGGGGGGGTACGGGGAGCTGTTTTTT
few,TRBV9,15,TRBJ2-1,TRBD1,CASSARDRTYNEQFF,TGTGCCAGCAGCGCACGGGACAGGACCTACAATGAGCAGTTCTTC
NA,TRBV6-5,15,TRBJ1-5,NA,CASSYGKEGNQPQHF,TGTGCCAGCAGTTACGGGAAGGAGGGGAATCAGCCCCAGCATTTT
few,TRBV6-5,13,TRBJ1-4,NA,CASKRSANEKLFF,TGTGCCAGCAAGCGGTCCGCTAATGAAAAACTGTTTTTT
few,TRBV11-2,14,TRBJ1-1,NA,CASSHLDRNTEAFF,TGTGCCAGCAGCCACCTGGACAGGAACACTGAAGCTTTCTTT
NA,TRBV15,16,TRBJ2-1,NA,CATSKGHGELSNEQFF,TGTGCCACCAGCAAGGGACACGGTGAACTCTCCAATGAGCAGTTCTTC
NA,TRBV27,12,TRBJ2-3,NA,CASSFGEDTQYF,TGTGCCAGCAGTTTCGGGGAAGATACGCAGTATTTT
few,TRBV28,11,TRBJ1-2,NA,CASSAGYGYTF,TGTGCCAGCAGTGCGGGCTATGGCTACACCTTC
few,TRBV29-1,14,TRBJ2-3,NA,CSTRRGIGTDTQYF,TGCAGCACTCGCAGGGGAATCGGCACAGATACGCAGTATTTT
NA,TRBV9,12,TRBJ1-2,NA,CASSVGRGGYTF,TGTGCCAGCAGCGTAGGAAGGGGTGGCTACACCTTC
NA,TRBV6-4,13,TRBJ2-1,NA,CASSDSTRAAQFF,TGTGCCAGCAGTGACTCGACGAGGGCGGCGCAGTTCTTC
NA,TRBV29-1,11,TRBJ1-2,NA,CSAGRDYGYTF,TGCAGCGCGGGGAGGGACTATGGCTACACCTTC
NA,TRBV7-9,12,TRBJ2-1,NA,CASSPYEGEQFF,TGTGCCAGCAGCCCCTACGAGGGTGAGCAGTTCTTC